This entry is about one TCR beta chain. No antigen is known for it. This record belongs to a study of cytomegalovirus exposure and HLA in healthy donors. TCRdb's table, derived via immunoSEQ multiplex PCR, lists solely in-frame clones and lacks some. The table includes under 200,000 clones, roughly 89% detected once. The donors were members of the validation cohort, which comprised 90 to 150 subjects and was separate from the first cohort of 600 to 850 subjects. Study-wide results and limits: According to reports, the classifier identified cytomegalovirus status with high specificity and sensitivity. TCR sequences were mostly rare, though some public TCRs occurred in many donors.

The germline V gene has CDR1 SGHAT and CDR2 FQDESV (reference sequence). This CDR3 has 15 amino acids. With 1 base removed from V and 0 bases from J, the gap between germline ends came to 9 bases. The V gene is TRBV11-1, the J gene TRBJ1-1; D uncertain. The source material was PBMCs. This TCR was sampled from a woman younger than 35 in good health and CMV-seropositive. CDR3 nucleotides: TGTGCCAGCAGCTTAGATTCGCCGGTGAACACTGAAGCTTTCTTT. This sequence encodes CASSLDSPVNTEAFF.